Below are 30 T cell receptor beta chains sequenced from a single sample in a study of CD8+ T cells in alopecia areata. As to treatment: oral pan-JAK inhibitor, 5-10 mg twice daily. Extraction and reverse transcription of RNA yielded cDNA as the sequencing template. TCRdb's table, derived via immunoSEQ multiplex PCR, lists solely in-frame clones and lacks some. Here the sample spans about 280,000 clones, nearly 60% being singletons. Sequencing was performed on CD4+ T cells sorted from blood, taken at week 24, from a patient treated with tofacitinib. All receptors derive from a human donor with alopecia areata.

V usage is TRBV15 and J usage is TRBJ2-3; 13 positions agree with TRBD2. CDR3 length: 15 amino acids. With V trimmed by 5 bases and J by 6 bases, 5 bases remained unmatched. Germline CDR1 is LNHNV and CDR2 is YYDKDF (reference sequence). The CDR3, as DNA: TGTGCCACCAGCCGCACTAGCGGGGGGGCTGATACGCAGTATTTT. This encodes CATSRTSGGADTQYF.

V usage is TRBV30 and J usage is TRBJ1-5; D unclear. Germline CDR1 is GTSNPN and CDR2 is SVGIG (reference sequence). The ends were cut back, 3 bases at V and 7 bases at J, with 13 bases in the middle. CDR3 size: 13 residues. The CDR3 region has the DNA TGTGCCTGGAGCGGGAATGGCGGACAGCCCCAGCATTTT. Its translation is CAWSGNGGQPQHF.

J is TRBJ1-1 and V is TRBV27; D ambiguous. Germline CDR1 reads MNHEY; CDR2 reads SMNVEV (reference sequence). There are 14 residues in the CDR3. The V gene lost 3 bases and the J gene lost 2 bases, with 10 bases spanning the gap. CDR3 amino acids: CASSFYGRNTEAFF. The CDR3 DNA is TGTGCCAGCAGTTTCTACGGGAGAAACACTGAAGCTTTCTTT.

V and J are TRBV18 and TRBJ2-7; D is ambiguous. Deletions cut 3 bases from V and 3 bases from J, with 9 bases between. The CDR3 sequence is 13 residues long. CDR1 and CDR2 from the germline V gene are KGHSH and LQKENI. In DNA, the CDR3 is TGTGCCAGCTCACCGGCATTTTTCTACGAGCAGTACTTC. It specifies CASSPAFFYEQYF. Based on the CDR3 plus reference TRBV18 and TRBJ2-7, the full variable domain is NAGVMQNPRHLVRRRGQEARLRCSPMKGHSHVYWYRQLPEEGLKFMVYLQKENIIDESGMPKERFSAEFPKEGPSILRIQQVVRGDSAAYFCASSPAFFYEQYFGPGTRLTVT.

The chain employs TRBV10-3 and TRBJ1-1; D remains ambiguous. Trimming pared 3 bases from V and 1 base from J, leaving 6 bases between. Germline V lookup: CDR1 ENHRY, CDR2 SYGVKD. The CDR3 sequence is 13 residues long. The CDR3 DNA is TGTGCCATCAGTGACATAGGGAACACTGAAGCTTTCTTT. It is translated as CAISDIGNTEAFF.

The J gene is TRBJ2-7, the V gene TRBV10-3; D perhaps matches TRBD2 (6 bases). CDR1 is ENHRY, CDR2 SYGVKD, per germline. The CDR3 is made up of 15 amino acids. Trimming took off 8 bases at V and 4 bases at J, with 21 bases between the two ends. DNA of the CDR3: TGTGCCATCCGCGGGCCGGGAGTGTCAGGTTACGAGCAGTACTTC. It yields the protein CAIRGPGVSGYEQYF.

The rearrangement links TRBV5-1 to TRBJ2-5; 7 bases match TRBD1. V was clipped by 4 bases and J by 2 bases; unmatched bases: 11. Looked up from germline, CDR1 is SGHRS and CDR2 is YFSETQ. There are 16 residues in the CDR3. The chain's CDR3 is CASSLTGHIPQETQYF. CDR3 bases: TGCGCCAGCAGCCTGACAGGGCACATCCCTCAAGAGACCCAGTACTTC.

The chain uses TRBV30 and TRBJ2-2; tentative D call: TRBD2 (5 bases). Trimming removed 3 bases from V and 4 bases from J, with 15 bases in between. CDR1 and CDR2 from the germline V gene are GTSNPN and SVGIG (reference sequence). The CDR3 has 15 amino acids. CDR3 sequence reads: CAWRNRDPFTGELFF. For the CDR3, the DNA is TGTGCCTGGAGGAACCGGGATCCCTTCACCGGGGAGCTGTTTTTT.

This clone was recorded a few times. The V call is TRBV30, the J call TRBJ1-5, with TRBD1 matching 9 bases. V gave up 1 base and J gave up 7 bases; unmatched junction bases: 2. The CDR3 spans 13 residues. Germline CDR1 and CDR2: GTSNPN and SVGIG (reference sequence). This chain's CDR3 is CAWSADRGQPQHF. As DNA, the CDR3 is TGTGCCTGGAGTGCAGACAGGGGGCAGCCCCAGCATTTT. Variable domain in full (rest from reference TRBV30 and TRBJ1-5): SQTIHQWPATLVQPVGSPLSLECTVEGTSNPNLYWYRQAAGRGLQLLFYSVGIGQISSEVPQNLSASRPQDRQFILSSKKLLLSDSGFYLCAWSADRGQPQHFGDGTRLSIL.

The chain couples TRBV29-1 to TRBJ2-3; 13 positions match TRBD2. The CDR3 extends over 17 amino acids. In germline, CDR1 is SQVTM, CDR2 ANQGSEA. V shed 6 bases, J shed 0 bases, and the junction held 9 bases outside the gene matches. The CDR3 DNA follows: TGCAGCGTCGGACTAGCGGGGGCCGCCTCTAGCACAGATACGCAGTATTTT. Translating gives CSVGLAGAASSTDTQYF.

The genes are TRBV9 and TRBJ2-3; 11 nucleotides match TRBD1. The germline gives CDR1 SGDLS, CDR2 YYNGEE. This CDR3 contains 16 residues. With V trimmed by 4 bases and J by 4 bases, 8 bases remained unmatched. CDR3 amino acids: CASSPAPGQGADTQYF. Here the CDR3 DNA reads TGTGCCAGCAGCCCCGCCCCGGGACAGGGGGCAGATACGCAGTATTTT.

This clone was counted only a few times. CDR3 nucleotide sequence: TGTGCCATCAGTGGCGGGGGGCAGCAGTACTTC. Translating it yields CAISGGGQQYF. The V call is TRBV10-3, the J call TRBJ2-7; 8 positions match TRBD2. The CDR3 loop spans 11 amino acids. The germline gives CDR1 ENHRY, CDR2 SYGVKD. V lost 4 bases to trimming and J lost 8 bases; unmatched junction nucleotides: 1.

This clone occurred a few times. This chain uses TRBV25-1 with TRBJ1-1; D gene uncertain. In germline, CDR1 is MGHDK, CDR2 SYGVNS. The CDR3 has 15 residues. V lost 7 bases to trimming and J lost 0 bases, with 15 bases between them. The CDR3 DNA is TGTGCCAGCACCCCCGCAGGAACGTTGAACACTGAAGCTTTCTTT. Its protein product is CASTPAGTLNTEAFF.

V and J are TRBV5-1 and TRBJ2-1; no clear D gene. The V and J ends lost 2 bases and 1 base respectively, with 7 bases between them. CDR1 is SGHRS, CDR2 YFSETQ, per germline. The CDR3 has 14 amino acids. The CDR3 DNA follows: TGCGCCAGCAGCTTTGAAGGATCCTACAATGAGCAGTTCTTC. It codes for CASSFEGSYNEQFF.

The chain couples TRBV18 to TRBJ2-1; 7 nucleotides match TRBD2. The J segment lost 5 bases and the V segment lost 4 bases, leaving 5 bases of the junction unmatched. The CDR3 totals 14 residues. Germline CDR1 KGHSH, CDR2 LQKENI. The CDR3 loop reads CASSQRGVNNEQFF. The CDR3 coding sequence is TGTGCCAGCTCACAACGGGGGGTCAACAATGAGCAGTTCTTC.

V gene TRBV4-2 combines with J gene TRBJ2-3; 13 bases agree with TRBD2. Losses at the gene ends were 4 bases for V and 2 bases for J; bases not matched to a gene: 9. The CDR3 is made up of 18 amino acids. Germline V gene lookup returns CDR1 LGHNA and CDR2 YNFKEQ. In nucleotides, the CDR3 is TGTGCCAGCAGCCGAACTAGCGGGGGGGCCGGGGTCACAGATACGCAGTATTTT. Its protein product is CASSRTSGGAGVTDTQYF.

This clone has a handful of counts. This chain uses TRBV5-1 with TRBJ2-7; TRBD1 matches at 8 bases. The ends lost 3 bases at V and 5 bases at J; junction bases unmatched: 7. Per germline, CDR1 SGHRS and CDR2 YFSETQ. The CDR3 extends over 14 amino acids. CDR3 loop: CASSSHQGANEQYF. CDR3 bases: TGCGCCAGCAGCTCTCACCAGGGGGCCAACGAGCAGTACTTC.

Turning to this clone: An end of the junction does not agree with germline; a read error may underlie this. V usage is TRBV30 and J usage is TRBJ2-5, with D possibly TRBD2 on 6 matching bases. The CDR3 length is 11 residues. The V gene's germline CDR1 is GTSNPN and CDR2 SVGIG (reference sequence). CDR3 coding DNA: TGTGCCTGGAGTACAAGACTAGGGCTGAACTTC. Amino acids: CAWSTRLGLNF. The full variable domain, in which reference TRBV30 and TRBJ2-5 provide the parts outside the CDR3, is SQTIHQWPATLVQPVGSPLSLECTVEGTSNPNLYWYRQAAGRGLQLLFYSVGIGQISSEVPQNLSASRPQDRQFILSSKKLLLSDSGFYLCAWSTRLGLNFGPGTRLLVL.

This clone was seen a handful of times. This chain uses TRBV14 with TRBJ2-1, with TRBD1 identical over 8 bases. CDR1 is SGHDN and CDR2 is FVKESK in the germline V gene. The CDR3 loop spans 17 amino acids. V was clipped by 2 bases and J by 6 bases; unmatched bases: 12. Written as DNA, the CDR3 is TGTGCCAGCAGCCAACCCTGGACAGGGAATAGGGCCAATGAGCAGTTCTTC. Amino acids: CASSQPWTGNRANEQFF.

The chain employs TRBV29-1 and TRBJ2-3, with 10 bases lining up with TRBD2. The CDR3 is 13 amino acids. Losses at the gene ends were 7 bases for V and 5 bases for J; bases not matched to a gene: 6. The germline V gene encodes CDR1 SQVTM and CDR2 ANQGSEA. CDR3 in DNA: TGCAGCGGTAAACTAGCGGGGTTAGATACGCAGTATTTT. Translating it yields CSGKLAGLDTQYF.

A note on this clone: At one end the junction does not follow the germline gene, possibly because of a read error. The genes are TRBV5-1 and TRBJ2-5; no clear D gene. This CDR3 region has 13 residues. CDR1 and CDR2 (germline): SGHRS, YFSETQ. Written as DNA, the CDR3 is TGCGCCAGCAGTTTGGATGTGGGGGAGACCCAGTACTTC. It is translated as CASSLDVGETQYF.

This sequence joins TRBV2 and TRBJ1-6; TRBD1 is a possible D gene (6 bases). This CDR3 spans 15 amino acids. Germline CDR1 and CDR2: SNHLY and FYNNEI. V dropped 6 bases and J dropped 13 bases, with 22 bases sitting between them. This chain's CDR3 is CASSSTDRPPGPLHF. The CDR3 bases are TGTGCCAGCAGCTCCACGGACAGACCCCCGGGTCCCCTCCACTTT. Full variable domain (outside the CDR3, taken from reference TRBV2 and TRBJ1-6): EPEVTQTPSHQVTQMGQEVILRCVPISNHLYFYWYRQILGQKVEFLVSFYNNEISEKSEIFDDQFSVERPDGSNFTLKIRSTKLEDSAMYFCASSSTDRPPGPLHFGNGTRLTVT.

This chain joins TRBV25-1 and TRBJ2-5; 9 bases are shared with TRBD1. Germline CDR1 reads MGHDK; CDR2 reads SYGVNS. The CDR3 extends over 16 amino acids. With V trimmed by 5 bases and J by 0 bases, 7 bases remained unmatched. CDR3 sequence (DNA): TGTGCCAGCAGTAACGGCGGGACAGGGAACCAAGAGACCCAGTACTTC. It is translated as CASSNGGTGNQETQYF.

V usage is TRBV6-5 and J usage is TRBJ2-1; TRBD2 might be the D (6 bases). This CDR3 region has 13 residues. Germline CDR1 is MNHEY and CDR2 is SVGAGI. Trimming cost V 5 bases and J 14 bases, with 19 bases left between them. CDR3 bases: TGTGCCAGCAGTAAAGCCTCCTGGGGGGATAAGTTCTTC. Translation gives CASSKASWGDKFF.

The gene calls are TRBV7-2 and TRBJ2-7, with no clear D. Germline CDR1 and CDR2: SGHTA and FQGNSA. The CDR3 is 13 residues long. The V end was cut by 3 bases, the J end by 4 bases, with 10 bases between. The chain's CDR3 is CASSFGPRYEQYF. The CDR3 DNA reads as TGTGCCAGCAGCTTCGGGCCTCGATACGAGCAGTACTTC.

This clone was picked up one time. J is TRBJ2-5 and V is TRBV12-5; TRBD1 might be the D (6 bases). This CDR3 has 16 amino acids. Germline V CDR1 and CDR2: LGHNT, FRNRAP. The ends were cut back, 8 bases at V and 3 bases at J, with 22 bases in the middle. DNA for the CDR3: TGTGCTAGTAGCCCCGGGACATTCGGAGCCGAAGAGACCCAGTACTTC. Amino acids: CASSPGTFGAEETQYF.

Regarding this clone: This sample also contains other DNA sequences that code for the same CDR3. J is TRBJ1-1 and V is TRBV18; TRBD1 matches at 8 bases. CDR1 and CDR2 from the germline V gene are KGHSH and LQKENI. The CDR3 is 14 residues long. V lost 3 bases, J lost 1 base, and 1 base stayed unmatched. CDR3 sequence reads: CASSPGTGNTEAFF. CDR3 sequence (DNA): TGTGCCAGCTCACCCGGGACAGGGAACACTGAAGCTTTCTTT.

This clone was observed a few times. This chain uses TRBV30 with TRBJ2-7; D possibly corresponds to TRBD1 (6 bases). V was pared by 3 bases and J by 2 bases, with 8 bases between. Per the germline V gene, CDR1 is GTSNPN and CDR2 is SVGIG (reference sequence). The CDR3 is made up of 12 amino acids. This CDR3 reads CAWRGHPYEQYF. In nucleotides, the CDR3 is TGTGCCTGGAGGGGACACCCCTACGAGCAGTACTTC.

The CDR3 coding sequence is TGCAGCGTTGATTACTTCTCCTCCGGCTTCGGACACAACTATGGCTACACCTTC. Protein product: CSVDYFSSGFGHNYGYTF. J is TRBJ1-2 and V is TRBV29-1, with D perhaps matching TRBD1 (5 bases). CDR1 and CDR2 from the germline V gene are SQVTM and ANQGSEA. The CDR3 has 18 amino acids. V gave up 3 bases and J gave up 2 bases, with 25 bases separating them.

This clone was recorded only once. The chain links TRBV2 to TRBJ2-3; D ambiguous. The V end was cut by 6 bases, the J end by 0 bases, with 7 bases between. The CDR3 loop spans 13 amino acids. In germline, CDR1 is SNHLY, CDR2 FYNNEI. DNA of the CDR3: TGTGCCAGCAGAGACACTAGCACAGATACGCAGTATTTT. This gives the protein CASRDTSTDTQYF.